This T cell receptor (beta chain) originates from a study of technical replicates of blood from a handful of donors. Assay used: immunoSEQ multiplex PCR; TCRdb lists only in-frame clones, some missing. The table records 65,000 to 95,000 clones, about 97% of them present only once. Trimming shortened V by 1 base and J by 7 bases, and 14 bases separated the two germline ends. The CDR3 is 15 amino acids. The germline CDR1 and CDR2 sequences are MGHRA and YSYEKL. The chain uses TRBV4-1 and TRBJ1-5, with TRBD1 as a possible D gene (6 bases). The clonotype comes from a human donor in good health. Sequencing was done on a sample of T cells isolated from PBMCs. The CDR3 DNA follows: TGCGCCAGCAGCCAAGTACAGGGTATCGACCAGCCCCAGCATTTT. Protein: CASSQVQGIDQPQHF.